This T cell receptor beta chain was sequenced for a study of PD-L1 blockade in urothelial cancer. The study enrolled patients with locally advanced or metastatic urothelial carcinoma. Using immunoSEQ multiplex PCR, the repertoire was profiled, and TCRdb retains in-frame clones only, with some absent. Here the sample spans some 30,000 clones, around 87% being singletons. Per the germline V gene, CDR1 is LNHDA and CDR2 is SQIVND (reference sequence). After removal of 4 bases from V and 4 bases from J, the junction contained 5 bases not matched to a gene. This CDR3 region has 14 residues. The V gene is TRBV19, the J gene TRBJ2-7, with 9 bases that match TRBD1. The starting material was PBMCs, obtained around atezolizumab (anti-PD-L1) treatment. This TCR came from a man over 45 with urothelial cancer. CDR3 protein: CASSTGTGIYEQYF. CDR3 DNA: TGTGCCAGTAGTACCGGGACAGGGATATACGAGCAGTACTTC.